This TCR beta chain was recorded in a study of T cells in Graves' hyperthyroidism and ophthalmopathy. Study-wide results and limits: Blood also showed most of the thyroid clonotypes that were expanded above 0.001.

Patients aged 18 to 65 had newly diagnosed hyperthyroidism that had lasted under 2 months. Patients with uncontrolled infections, other autoimmune diseases, pregnancy or lactation were excluded. Trimming cost V 0 bases and J 6 bases; bases outside gene matches: 6. Germline CDR1 is SGDLS and CDR2 is YYNGEE. CDR3 length: 15 amino acids. Amplified TCR beta CDR3 regions came from RNA transcripts. The study used the HTBI primer set for a first-round RT-PCR of the TCR CDR3. TCRdb independently ran MiXCR on the multiplex PCR reads; one entry per CDR3 protein. The sample shows roughly 840,000 distinct CDR3 sequences, approximately 40% of them seen only once. This clonotype has only a few counts. Its target is unknown.

The sequencing sample was made of blood. This sequence was found in a young man with Graves' hyperthyroidism. The chain is built from TRBV9 and TRBJ2-7; 10 bases fit TRBD1. This chain's CDR3 is CASSVGGGQGSEQYF. The DNA of the CDR3 is TGTGCCAGCAGCGTAGGAGGGGGACAGGGGTCCGAGCAGTACTTC. Full variable domain (outside the CDR3, taken from reference TRBV9 and TRBJ2-7): DSGVTQTPKHLITATGQRVTLRCSPRSGDLSVYWYQQSLDQGLQFLIQYYNGEERAKGNILERFSAQQFPDLHSELNLSSLELGDSALYFCASSVGGGQGSEQYFGPGTRLTVT.